The next 10 T cell receptor beta chains were all read from a single sample in a study of shared clonotypes between healthy human individuals. CD45RO-negative, CCR7-selected cells formed the naive CD8 fraction, which excluded terminally differentiated effector memory CD45RA+ cells. Sequencing was performed with immunoSEQ multiplex PCR; in TCRdb, only in-frame clones are kept and a portion is missing. The sample lists hundreds of thousands of clones; 96% were seen once. The sequenced sample was naive CD8+ T cells sorted from blood. These receptors were collected from a woman younger than 45 in good health.

The chain couples TRBV9 to TRBJ1-2, with 8 bases lining up with TRBD1. Germline loops: CDR1 SGDLS, CDR2 YYNGEE. This CDR3 region has 13 residues. V gave up 2 bases and J gave up 8 bases; unmatched junction bases: 5. Written as DNA, the CDR3 is TGTGCCAGCAGCGTCGGACAGGGCGACGGCTACACCTTC. Protein sequence: CASSVGQGDGYTF.

This clone was detected only a few times. The chain combines TRBV5-6 with TRBJ2-7, with 7 bases lining up with TRBD2. From germline, CDR1 is SGHDT and CDR2 YYEEEE. The length of the CDR3 is 15 residues. V shed 4 bases, J shed 3 bases, and the junction held 10 bases outside the gene matches. As DNA, the CDR3 is TGTGCCAGCAGCGTCGGCGCTAGCGGATACTACGAGCAGTACTTC. Residues: CASSVGASGYYEQYF. The full variable domain, in which reference TRBV5-6 and TRBJ2-7 provide the parts outside the CDR3, is DAGVTQSPTHLIKTRGQQVTLRCSPKSGHDTVSWYQQALGQGPQFIFQYYEEEERQRGNFPDRFSGHQFPNYSSELNVNALLLGDSALYLCASSVGASGYYEQYFGPGTRLTVT.

The chain is built from TRBV7-9 and TRBJ1-1; D uncertain. The CDR3 totals 14 residues. CDR1 SEHNR and CDR2 FQNEAQ come from the germline V gene (reference sequence). V lost 0 bases and J 6 bases, leaving 11 bases between the germline ends. The CDR3 bases are TGTGCCAGCAGCTTAGCGATGGGAACGGCTGAAGCTTTCTTT. Its protein product is CASSLAMGTAEAFF.

The V call is TRBV27, the J call TRBJ2-1, with TRBD2 as a possible D gene (5 bases). The CDR3 contains 12 residues. The V and J ends lost 7 bases and 9 bases respectively, with 13 bases between them. Germline CDR1 reads MNHEY; CDR2 reads SMNVEV (reference sequence). CDR3 residues: CASTTGVGEQFF. CDR3 in DNA: TGTGCCAGCACTACCGGGGTCGGTGAGCAGTTCTTC.

V and J are TRBV28 and TRBJ2-7; D might be TRBD1 or TRBD2, each matching 5 bases. V lost 4 bases and J lost 1, with 11 bases in between. The germline V gene has CDR1 MDHEN and CDR2 SYDVKM. The CDR3 has 14 residues. The CDR3 sequence: CASSWGMMSYEQYF. In DNA, the CDR3 is TGTGCCAGCAGTTGGGGGATGATGTCCTACGAGCAGTACTTC.

The chain couples TRBV7-6 to TRBJ2-2, with D possibly being TRBD1 (5 bases). The germline CDR1 and CDR2 sequences are SGHVS and FNYEAQ. This CDR3 has 14 residues. V lost 5 bases to trimming and J lost 7 bases, with 14 bases between them. CDR3 in DNA: TGTGCCAGCAGCCTACTCTCAGGGCGCGGGGAGCTGTTTTTT. Translating it yields CASSLLSGRGELFF.

In its sample, this clone was seen a few times. The V call is TRBV27, the J call TRBJ2-7; the D gene is possibly TRBD1 (6 bases). There are 13 residues in the CDR3. Trimming removed 3 bases from V and 3 bases from J, with 9 bases in between. CDR1 and CDR2 (germline): MNHEY, SMNVEV (reference sequence). Written as DNA, the CDR3 is TGTGCCAGCAGTTTGGAGACAGGCTACGAGCAGTACTTC. Encoded protein: CASSLETGYEQYF.

CDR3: CASSLGGSRAGRGYTF. DNA of the CDR3: TGTGCCAGCAGCTTAGGGGGATCTAGGGCAGGTCGTGGCTACACCTTC. The chain combines TRBV11-2 with TRBJ1-2; D gene uncertain. This CDR3 contains 16 residues. Trimming removed 1 base from V and 7 bases from J, with 19 bases in between. Per the germline V gene, CDR1 is SGHAT and CDR2 is FQNNGV.

The chain is built from TRBV10-2 and TRBJ1-5, with D unresolved. Germline loops: CDR1 WSHSY, CDR2 SAAADI. The CDR3 runs to 13 residues. With 3 bases removed from V and 0 bases from J, the gap between germline ends came to 3 bases. CDR3 in amino acids: CASSDHSNQPQHF. In DNA form, the CDR3 reads TGCGCCAGCAGTGACCATAGCAATCAGCCCCAGCATTTT.

To note about this clone: Additional DNA sequences in this sample encode the identical CDR3. V is TRBV19 and J is TRBJ2-1; 9 bases align to TRBD2. The ends lost 3 bases at V and 7 bases at J; junction bases unmatched: 7. Per the germline V gene, CDR1 is LNHDA and CDR2 is SQIVND (reference sequence). The CDR3 extends over 15 amino acids. This chain's CDR3 is CASSISSGSGNEQFF. The CDR3 DNA sequence: TGTGCCAGTAGTATCAGTAGCGGGAGCGGGAATGAGCAGTTCTTC.